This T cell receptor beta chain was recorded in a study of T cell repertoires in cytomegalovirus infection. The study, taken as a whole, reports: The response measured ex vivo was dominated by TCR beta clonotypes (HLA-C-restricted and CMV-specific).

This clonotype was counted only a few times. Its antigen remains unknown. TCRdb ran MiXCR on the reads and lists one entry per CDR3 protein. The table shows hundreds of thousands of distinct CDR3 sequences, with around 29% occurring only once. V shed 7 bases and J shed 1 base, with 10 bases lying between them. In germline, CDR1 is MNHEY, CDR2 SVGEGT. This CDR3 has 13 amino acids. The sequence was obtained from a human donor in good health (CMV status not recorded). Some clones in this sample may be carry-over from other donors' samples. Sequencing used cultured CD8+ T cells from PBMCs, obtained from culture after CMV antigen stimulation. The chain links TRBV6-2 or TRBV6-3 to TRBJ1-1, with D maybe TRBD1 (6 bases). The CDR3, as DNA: TGTGCCAGCACCAGGGGCAGGAACACTGAAGCTTTCTTT. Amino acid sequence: CASTRGRNTEAFF.